Sequencing of this TCR beta chain was carried out in a study of blood T cell repertoires in COVID-19. Trimming at V came to 3 bases and at J to 0 bases, leaving 6 bases not matched to a gene. CDR3 size: 19 residues. In germline, CDR1 is SGHRS, CDR2 YFSETQ. Method: immunoSEQ multiplex PCR; TCRdb's copy keeps in-frame clones and lacks some. Here the sample spans about 83,000 clones, roughly 86% being singletons. The rearrangement uses TRBV5-1 and TRBJ2-1; TRBD2 matches at 16 bases. Source material: peripheral blood. The TCR originated in an elderly woman in a cohort sampled during active or convalescent COVID-19. The DNA for the CDR3 is TGCGCCAGCAGCTCGGCGGGACTAGCGGGAGGGAGCTCCTACAATGAGCAGTTCTTC. It yields the protein CASSSAGLAGGSSYNEQFF.